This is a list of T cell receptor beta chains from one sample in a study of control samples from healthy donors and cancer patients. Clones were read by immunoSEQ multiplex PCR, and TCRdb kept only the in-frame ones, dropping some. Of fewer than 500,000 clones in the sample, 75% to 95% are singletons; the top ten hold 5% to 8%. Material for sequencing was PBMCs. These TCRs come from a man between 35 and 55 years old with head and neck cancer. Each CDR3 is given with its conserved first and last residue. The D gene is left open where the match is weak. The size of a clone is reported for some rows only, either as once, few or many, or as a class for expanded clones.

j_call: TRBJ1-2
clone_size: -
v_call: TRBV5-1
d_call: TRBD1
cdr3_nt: TGCGCCAGCAGCTTGGACAGGGGTGGTTATGGCTACACCTTC
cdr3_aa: CASSLDRGGYGYTF

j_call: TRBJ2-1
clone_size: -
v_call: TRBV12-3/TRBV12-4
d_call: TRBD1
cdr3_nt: TGTGCCAGCAGTTTAGGAGGGACAGGGTTGCAGTTCTTC
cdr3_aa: CASSLGGTGLQFF

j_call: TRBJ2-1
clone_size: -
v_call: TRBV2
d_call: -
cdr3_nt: TGTGCCAGCCGCAGACAGCACAATGAGCAGTTCTTC
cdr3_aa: CASRRQHNEQFF

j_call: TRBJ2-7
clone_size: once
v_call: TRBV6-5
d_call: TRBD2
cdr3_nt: TGTGCCAGCAGCTTTAGCGGGAGCTACGAGCAGTACTTC
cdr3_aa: CASSFSGSYEQYF

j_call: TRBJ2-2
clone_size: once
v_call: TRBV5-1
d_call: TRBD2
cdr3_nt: TGCGCCAGCAGCTCCCCACGCGGGGGGCTGAACACCGGGGAGCTGTTTTTT
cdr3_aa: CASSSPRGGLNTGELFF

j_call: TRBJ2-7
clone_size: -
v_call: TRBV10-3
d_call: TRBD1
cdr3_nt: TGTGCCATCAGTGAACCCCCCGGGACAGCCCCCTGGGAGCAGTACTTC
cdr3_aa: CAISEPPGTAPWEQYF

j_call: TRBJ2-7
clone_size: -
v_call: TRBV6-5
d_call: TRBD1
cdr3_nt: TGTGCCAGCAGTTACAAGCCGACAGGGGTTACCTACGAGCAGTACTTC
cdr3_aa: CASSYKPTGVTYEQYF

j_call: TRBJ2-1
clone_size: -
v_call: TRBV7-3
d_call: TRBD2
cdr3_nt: TGTGCCAGCAGCTTAGCGGGAGGTACCTACAATGAGCAGTTCTTC
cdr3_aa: CASSLAGGTYNEQFF

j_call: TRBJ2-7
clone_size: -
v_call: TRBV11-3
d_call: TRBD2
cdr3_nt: TGTGCCAGCAGCCCCGGGTGGGGGACTAGCGGCTACGAGCAGTACTTC
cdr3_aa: CASSPGWGTSGYEQYF

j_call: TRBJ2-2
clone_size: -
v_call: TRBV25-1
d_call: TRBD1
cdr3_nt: TGTGCCAGCAGTGGTCGACAGGGGATGCCCGGGGAGCTGTTTTTT
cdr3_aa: CASSGRQGMPGELFF

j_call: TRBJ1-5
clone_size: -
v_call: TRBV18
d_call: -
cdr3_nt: TGTGCCAGCTCACCAAGTATACAGGGTTTTAATAGCAATCAGCCCCAGCATTTT
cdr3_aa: CASSPSIQGFNSNQPQHF

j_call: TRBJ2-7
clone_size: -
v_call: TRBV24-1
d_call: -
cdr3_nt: TGTGCCACCAGTGATACCCGGACCGCCAGCGACGAGCAGTACTTC
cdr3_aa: CATSDTRTASDEQYF

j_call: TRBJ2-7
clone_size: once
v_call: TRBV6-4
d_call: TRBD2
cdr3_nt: TGTGCCAGCAGGAATCGACTAGCGGGAGGGCCGAACGAGCAGTACTTC
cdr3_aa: CASRNRLAGGPNEQYF

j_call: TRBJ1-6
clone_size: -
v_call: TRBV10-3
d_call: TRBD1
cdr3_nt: TGTGCCATCAACTCTGACAGGGGGGGTTCACCCCTCCACTTT
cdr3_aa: CAINSDRGGSPLHF

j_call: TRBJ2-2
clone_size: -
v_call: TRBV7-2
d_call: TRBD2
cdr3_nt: TGTGCCAGCAGCTTAGCCAGCGGGGGGGCGACCGGGGAGCTGTTTTTT
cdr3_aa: CASSLASGGATGELFF

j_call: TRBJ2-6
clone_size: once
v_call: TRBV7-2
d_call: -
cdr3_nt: TGTGCCAGCAGCCCCGGACGTACCTCTGGGGCCAACGTCCTGACTTTC
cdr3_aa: CASSPGRTSGANVLTF

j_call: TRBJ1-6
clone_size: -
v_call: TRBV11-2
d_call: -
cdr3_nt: TGTGCCAGCAGCCCAGATCGAAATTCACCCCTCCACTTT
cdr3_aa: CASSPDRNSPLHF

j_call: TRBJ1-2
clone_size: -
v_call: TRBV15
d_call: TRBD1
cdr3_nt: TGTGCCACCAGCAGGGGTGGGGGACAGGGAGTCTCTGGCTACACCTTC
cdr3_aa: CATSRGGGQGVSGYTF

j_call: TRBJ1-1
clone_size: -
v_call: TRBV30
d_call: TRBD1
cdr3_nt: TGTGCCTGGAAGGGACAGGGAAGCGCTGAAGCTTTCTTT
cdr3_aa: CAWKGQGSAEAFF

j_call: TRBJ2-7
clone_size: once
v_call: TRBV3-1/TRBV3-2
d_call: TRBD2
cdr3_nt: TGTGCCAGCAGCCAGTGGGGGAGGGACCACGAGCAGTACTTC
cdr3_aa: CASSQWGRDHEQYF

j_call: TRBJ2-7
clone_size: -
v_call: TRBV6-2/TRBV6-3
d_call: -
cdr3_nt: TGTGCCAGCAGTTTCGGGGGCCGCTACGAGCAGTACTTC
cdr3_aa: CASSFGGRYEQYF

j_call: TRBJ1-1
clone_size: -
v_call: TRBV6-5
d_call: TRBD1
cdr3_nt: TGTGCCAGCAGTTACTCGGGGACAGCTGAAGCTTTCTTT
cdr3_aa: CASSYSGTAEAFF

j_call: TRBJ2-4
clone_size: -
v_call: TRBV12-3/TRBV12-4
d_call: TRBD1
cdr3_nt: TGTGCCAGCAGTTATGAAGGACAGGGTCTGTACTTC
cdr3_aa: CASSYEGQGLYF

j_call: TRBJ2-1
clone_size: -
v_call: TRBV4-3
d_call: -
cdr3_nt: TGCGCCAGCAGCCAAGAGTTGGGTGGCGGCGTGGAAGAGCAGTTCTTC
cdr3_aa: CASSQELGGGVEEQFF

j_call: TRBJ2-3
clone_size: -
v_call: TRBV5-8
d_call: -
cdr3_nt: TGTGCCAGCAGCCCAGACACCAGCCGTAGGACAGATACGCAGTATTTT
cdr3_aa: CASSPDTSRRTDTQYF